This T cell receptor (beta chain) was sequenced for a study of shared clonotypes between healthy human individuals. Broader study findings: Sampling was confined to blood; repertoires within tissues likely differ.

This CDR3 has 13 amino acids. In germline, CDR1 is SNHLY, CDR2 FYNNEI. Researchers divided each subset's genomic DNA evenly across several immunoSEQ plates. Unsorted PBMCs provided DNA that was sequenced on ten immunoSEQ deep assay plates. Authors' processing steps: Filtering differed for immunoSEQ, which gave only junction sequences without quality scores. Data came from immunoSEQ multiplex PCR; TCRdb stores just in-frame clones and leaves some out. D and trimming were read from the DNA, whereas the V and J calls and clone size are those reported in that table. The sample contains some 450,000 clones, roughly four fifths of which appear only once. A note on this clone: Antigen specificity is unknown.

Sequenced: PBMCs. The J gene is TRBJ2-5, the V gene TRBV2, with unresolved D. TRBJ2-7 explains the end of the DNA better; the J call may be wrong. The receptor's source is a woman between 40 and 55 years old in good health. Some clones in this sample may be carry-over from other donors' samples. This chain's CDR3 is CASSAFVTYEQYF. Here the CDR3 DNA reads TGTGCCAGCAGCGCCTTTGTGACCTACGAGCAGTACTTC.